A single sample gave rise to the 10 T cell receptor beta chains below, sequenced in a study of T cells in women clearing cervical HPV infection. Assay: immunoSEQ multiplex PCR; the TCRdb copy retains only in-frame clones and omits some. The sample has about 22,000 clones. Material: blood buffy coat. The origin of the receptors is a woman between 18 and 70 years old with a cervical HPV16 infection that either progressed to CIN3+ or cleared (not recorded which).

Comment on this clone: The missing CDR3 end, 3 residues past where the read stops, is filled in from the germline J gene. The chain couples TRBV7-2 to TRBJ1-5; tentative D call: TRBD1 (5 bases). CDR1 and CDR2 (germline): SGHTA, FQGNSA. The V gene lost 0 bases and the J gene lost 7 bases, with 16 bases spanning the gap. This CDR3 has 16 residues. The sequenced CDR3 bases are TGTGCCAGCAGCTTAGCGAGCCAGGGAGTCGCACAGCCC. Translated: CASSLASQGVAQP. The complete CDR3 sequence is CASSLASQGVAQPQHF.

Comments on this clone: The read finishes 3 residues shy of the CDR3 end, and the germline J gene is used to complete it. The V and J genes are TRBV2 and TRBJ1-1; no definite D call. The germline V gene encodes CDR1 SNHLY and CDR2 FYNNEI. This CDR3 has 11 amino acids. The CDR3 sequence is CASTLRGEAFF. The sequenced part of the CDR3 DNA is TGTGCCAGCACCCTACGAGGGGAA.

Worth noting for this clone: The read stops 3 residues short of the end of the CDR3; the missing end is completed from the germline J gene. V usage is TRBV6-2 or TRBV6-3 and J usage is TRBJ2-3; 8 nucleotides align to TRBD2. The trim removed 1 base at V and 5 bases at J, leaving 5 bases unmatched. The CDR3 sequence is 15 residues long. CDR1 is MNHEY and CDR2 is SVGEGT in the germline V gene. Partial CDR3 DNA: TGTGCCAGCAGTTACTGGCTAGCGGGCTTAGATACG. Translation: CASSYWLAGLDT. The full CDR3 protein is CASSYWLAGLDTQYF.

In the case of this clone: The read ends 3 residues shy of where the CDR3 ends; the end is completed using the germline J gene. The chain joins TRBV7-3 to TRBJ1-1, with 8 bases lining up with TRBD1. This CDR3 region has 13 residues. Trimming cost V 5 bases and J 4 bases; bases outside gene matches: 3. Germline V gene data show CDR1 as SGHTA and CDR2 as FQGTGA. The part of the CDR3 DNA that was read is TGTGCCAGCAGCCAGGACAGGGCCACTGAA. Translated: CASSQDRATE. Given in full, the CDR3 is CASSQDRATEAFF.

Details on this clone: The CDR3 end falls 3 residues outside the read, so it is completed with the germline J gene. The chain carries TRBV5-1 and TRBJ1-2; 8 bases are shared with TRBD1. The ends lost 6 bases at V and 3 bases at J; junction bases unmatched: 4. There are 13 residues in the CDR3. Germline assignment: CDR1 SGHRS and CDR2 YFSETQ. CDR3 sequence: CASTQTGDYGYTF. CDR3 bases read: TGCGCCAGCACCCAGACAGGGGACTATGGC.

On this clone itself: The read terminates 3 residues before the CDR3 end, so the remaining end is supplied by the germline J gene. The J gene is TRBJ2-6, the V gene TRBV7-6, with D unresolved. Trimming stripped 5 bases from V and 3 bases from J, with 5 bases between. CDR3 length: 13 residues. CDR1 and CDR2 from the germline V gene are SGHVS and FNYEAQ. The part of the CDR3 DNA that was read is TGTGCCAGCAGCCCCCGTGGGGCCAACGTC. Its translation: CASSPRGANV. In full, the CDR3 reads CASSPRGANVLTF.

The covered CDR3 bases are TGCGCCAGTCAGCGGGGGGCCTACTACGAG. Its translation: CASQRGAYYE. The entire CDR3 reads CASQRGAYYEQYF. J is TRBJ2-7 and V is TRBV10-1, with 9 bases fitting TRBD2. Coverage ceases 3 residues before the CDR3 finishes, and the germline J gene fills in the end. In germline, CDR1 is WNHNN, CDR2 SYGVQD (reference sequence). The CDR3 spans 13 residues. J lost 3 bases, V lost 9 bases, and 6 bases had no gene match.

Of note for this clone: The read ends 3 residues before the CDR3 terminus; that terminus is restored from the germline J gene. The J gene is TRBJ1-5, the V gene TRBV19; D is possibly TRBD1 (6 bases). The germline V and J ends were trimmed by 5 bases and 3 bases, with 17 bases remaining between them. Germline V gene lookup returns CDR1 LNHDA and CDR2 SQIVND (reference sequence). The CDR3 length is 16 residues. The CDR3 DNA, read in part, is TGTGCCAGTAGTCCTTCTCAGGGGATCAACAATCAGCCC. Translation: CASSPSQGINNQP. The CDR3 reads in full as CASSPSQGINNQPQHF.

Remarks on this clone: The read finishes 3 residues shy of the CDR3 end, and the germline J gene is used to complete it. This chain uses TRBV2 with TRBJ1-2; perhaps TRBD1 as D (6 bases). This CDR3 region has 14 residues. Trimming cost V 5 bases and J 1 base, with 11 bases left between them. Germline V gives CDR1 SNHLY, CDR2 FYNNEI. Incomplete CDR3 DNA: TGTGCCAGCAGTTTAGGACAGCTTAACTATGGC. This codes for CASSLGQLNYG. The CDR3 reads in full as CASSLGQLNYGYTF.

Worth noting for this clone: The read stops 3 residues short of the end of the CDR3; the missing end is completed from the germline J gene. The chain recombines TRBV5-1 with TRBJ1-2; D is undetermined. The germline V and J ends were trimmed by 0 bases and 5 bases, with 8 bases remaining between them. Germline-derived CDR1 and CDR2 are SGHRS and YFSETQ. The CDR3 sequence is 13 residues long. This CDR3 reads CASSLAVDYGYTF. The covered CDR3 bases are TGCGCCAGCAGCTTGGCCGTAGATTATGGC.